Included here is one T cell receptor (beta chain) sequence, with context. The data belong to a study of blood T cell repertoires in COVID-19. On the study more broadly: There were acute and convalescent COVID-19 samples, and they came from the United States, Italy and Spain. PBMCs, B-cell-depleted T cells, or T cells provided the cDNA or gDNA that made up the material.

Per the original data handling: From reference gene primer amplification, estimates of nucleated cell counts were derived. Some clones are missing from TCRdb's copy, which holds only in-frame ones; the method was immunoSEQ multiplex PCR. D and trimming come from the DNA, and the V and J calls and clone size come from that table. The top ten hold around 7.9% of the sample, which has more than 200,000 clones, around four fifths seen once. Germline lookup yields CDR1 LGHDT and CDR2 YNNKEL (reference sequence). CDR3 length: 12 residues. V was pared by 4 bases and J by 9 bases, with 10 bases between. The origin of this receptor is a man aged 40-50 years with active or convalescent COVID-19. J is TRBJ2-1 and V is TRBV3-1 (or the pseudogene TRBV3-2), with no clear D. The sample was peripheral blood. CDR3 nucleotide sequence: TGTGCCAGCAGCCTCAGGCTGGGTGAGCAGTTCTTC. This codes for CASSLRLGEQFF.